Listed below are T cell receptor beta chains from one sample, sequenced in a study of T cells after yellow fever vaccination. TCRdb reprocessed the 5' RACE reads via MiXCR and lists one record per CDR3 protein. This table has some 130,000 distinct CDR3 sequences, around 6.3% appearing once. Source: CD4+ T cells sorted from PBMCs, taken 10 days after the yellow fever booster vaccination. These receptors came from a man in his thirties or forties who received the YFV17D yellow fever vaccine. The CDR3 runs from the conserved cysteine through the conserved F or W. Fields, in order: clone size, V gene, J gene, D gene, CDR3 DNA, CDR3 protein. The D gene is left open where the match is weak. Size values are once, few and many counts, or a class for expanded clones, and some rows have none.

-	TRBV12-3/TRBV12-4	TRBJ1-1	-	TGTGCCAGCAGCCTCACATTGAACACTGAAGCTTTCTTT	CASSLTLNTEAFF
many	TRBV5-4	TRBJ2-2	-	TGTGCCAGCAGCCTTCAACGACCAAACACCGGGGAGCTGTTTTTT	CASSLQRPNTGELFF
few	TRBV4-3	TRBJ2-6	-	TGCGCCAGCAGCCGGGGGATGACTGGGGCCAACGTCCTGACTTTC	CASSRGMTGANVLTF
many	TRBV30	TRBJ2-7	-	TGTGCCTGGAGTAACCGGGCCGCGGGAGAGCAGTACTTC	CAWSNRAAGEQYF
many	TRBV15	TRBJ1-5	-	TGTGCCACCAGCAGAGATTGGCAGCCCCAGCATTTT	CATSRDWQPQHF
many	TRBV5-1	TRBJ2-7	TRBD1	TGCGCCAGCAGAGCTTGGCAGGGGGACGGCGGCACCTACGAGCAGTACTTC	CASRAWQGDGGTYEQYF
many	TRBV7-9	TRBJ2-7	TRBD1	TGTGCCAGCAGCCCTACGAAAGGGACAGGGTCCTACGAGCAGTACTTC	CASSPTKGTGSYEQYF
once	TRBV11-1	TRBJ2-5	TRBD1	TGTGCCAGCAGCGAACCGGGACAGAAGAGATCCCAGTACTTC	CASSEPGQKRSQYF
many	TRBV5-1	TRBJ2-1	TRBD2	TGCGCCAGCAGCCAGGGACTAGCGGACAACAATGAGCAGTTCTTC	CASSQGLADNNEQFF
many	TRBV20-1	TRBJ2-1	-	TGCAGTGCACCGACTTACCGCTCCTACAATGAGCAGTTCTTC	CSAPTYRSYNEQFF
many	TRBV20-1	TRBJ2-7	TRBD2	TGCAGTGCTAGAGAATCTAGCGGAAAGTTCCTTGGTTACGAGCAGTACTTC	CSARESSGKFLGYEQYF
many	TRBV29-1	TRBJ2-7	-	TGCAGCGTTGAAGGGAGCGGCGAGCAGTACTTC	CSVEGSGEQYF
-	TRBV10-2	TRBJ1-1	-	TGCGCCAGCAGTGAGTCGATTCGGGGAGGCACTGAAGCTTTCTTT	CASSESIRGGTEAFF
many	TRBV10-2	TRBJ1-2	-	TGCGCCAGCAGTCCCATCGGAGACTATGGCTACACCTTC	CASSPIGDYGYTF
few	TRBV5-1	TRBJ1-2	-	TGCGCCAGCAGCCAACCCTCGGGCAGCAACTATGGCTACACCTTC	CASSQPSGSNYGYTF
few	TRBV5-5	TRBJ2-2	TRBD1	TGTGCCAGCAGCAAAGGGACAGGGGGGAACACCGGGGAGCTGTTTTTT	CASSKGTGGNTGELFF
many	TRBV20-1	TRBJ2-3	TRBD2	TGCAGTGCTAGAGATGGGAGCGGGAGCTCAGATACGCAGTATTTT	CSARDGSGSSDTQYF
-	TRBV28	TRBJ2-5	-	TGTGCCAGCAGTTCCGCCGGACGGCAGGCGACCCAGTACTTC	CASSSAGRQATQYF
many	TRBV18	TRBJ2-5	-	TGTGCCAGCTCACCACAGAGTGGAGAGACCCAGTACTTC	CASSPQSGETQYF
few	TRBV19	TRBJ2-2	-	TGTGCCAGTAGTACCACTGGAGGGTTCAACACCGGGGAGCTGTTTTTT	CASSTTGGFNTGELFF